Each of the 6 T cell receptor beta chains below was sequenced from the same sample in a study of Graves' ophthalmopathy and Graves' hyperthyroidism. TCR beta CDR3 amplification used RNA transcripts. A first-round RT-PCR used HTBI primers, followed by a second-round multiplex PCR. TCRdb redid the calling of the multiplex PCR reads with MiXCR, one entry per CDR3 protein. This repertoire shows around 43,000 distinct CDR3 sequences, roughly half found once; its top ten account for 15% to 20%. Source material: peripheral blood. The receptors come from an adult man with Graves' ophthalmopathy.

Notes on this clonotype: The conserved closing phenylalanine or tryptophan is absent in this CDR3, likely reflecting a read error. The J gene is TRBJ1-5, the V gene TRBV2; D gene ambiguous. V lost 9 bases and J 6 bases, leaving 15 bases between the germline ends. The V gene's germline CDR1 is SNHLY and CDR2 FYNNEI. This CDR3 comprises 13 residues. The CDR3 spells CASRANRVQPQHS. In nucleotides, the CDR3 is TGTGCCAGTAGGGCAAACCGGGTTCAGCCCCAGCATTCT.

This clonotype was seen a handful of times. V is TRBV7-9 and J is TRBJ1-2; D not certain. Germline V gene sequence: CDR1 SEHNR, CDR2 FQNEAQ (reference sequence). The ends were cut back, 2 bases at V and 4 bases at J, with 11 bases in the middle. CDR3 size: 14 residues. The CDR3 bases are TGTGCCAGCAGCTTAATTGACGGAACCTATGGCTACACCTTC. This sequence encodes CASSLIDGTYGYTF. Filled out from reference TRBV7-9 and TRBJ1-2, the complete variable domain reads DTGVSQNPRHKITKRGQNVTFRCDPISEHNRLYWYRQTLGQGPEFLTYFQNEAQLEKSRLLSDRFSAERPKGSFSTLEIQRTEQGDSAMYLCASSLIDGTYGYTFGSGTRLTVV.

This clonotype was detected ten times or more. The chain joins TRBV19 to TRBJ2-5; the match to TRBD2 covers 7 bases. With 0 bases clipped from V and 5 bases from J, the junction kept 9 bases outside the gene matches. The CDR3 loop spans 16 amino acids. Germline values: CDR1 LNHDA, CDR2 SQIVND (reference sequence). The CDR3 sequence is CASSIELSGFWETQYF. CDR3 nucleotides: TGTGCCAGTAGTATAGAACTTAGCGGGTTTTGGGAGACCCAGTACTTC.

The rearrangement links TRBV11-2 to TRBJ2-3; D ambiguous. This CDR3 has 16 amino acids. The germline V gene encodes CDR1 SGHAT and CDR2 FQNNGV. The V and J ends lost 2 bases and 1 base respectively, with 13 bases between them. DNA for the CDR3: TGTGCCAGCAGCTTACGTCTCGGCGGTGGCACAGATACGCAGTATTTT. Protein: CASSLRLGGGTDTQYF.

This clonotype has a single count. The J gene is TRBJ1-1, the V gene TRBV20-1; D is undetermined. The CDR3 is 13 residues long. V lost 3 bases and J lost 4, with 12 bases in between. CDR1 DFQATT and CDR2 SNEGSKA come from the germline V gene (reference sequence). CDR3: CSARRSGSTEAFF. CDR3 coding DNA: TGCAGTGCTAGGAGAAGTGGAAGCACTGAAGCTTTCTTT.

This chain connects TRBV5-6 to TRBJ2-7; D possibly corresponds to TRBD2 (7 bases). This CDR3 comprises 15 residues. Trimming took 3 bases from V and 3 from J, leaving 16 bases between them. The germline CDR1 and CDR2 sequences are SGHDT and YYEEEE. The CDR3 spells CASSSGGPAVYEQYF. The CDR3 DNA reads TGTGCCAGCAGCTCGGGGGGCCCAGCGGTCTACGAGCAGTACTTC. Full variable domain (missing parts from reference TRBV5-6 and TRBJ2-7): DAGVTQSPTHLIKTRGQQVTLRCSPKSGHDTVSWYQQALGQGPQFIFQYYEEEERQRGNFPDRFSGHQFPNYSSELNVNALLLGDSALYLCASSSGGPAVYEQYFGPGTRLTVT.